A single sample is the source of the 27 T cell receptor beta chains below, sequenced in a study of blood T cell repertoires in COVID-19. The data were produced by immunoSEQ multiplex PCR, yet TCRdb's version contains in-frame clones alone and is incomplete. This sample has 120,000 to 150,000 clones, with over 80% found just once. Sequencing was carried out using peripheral blood. The receptors come from a man aged 45 to 65 who had recovered from COVID-19.

V gene TRBV19 combines with J gene TRBJ2-6; TRBD1 aligns across 11 bases. The CDR3 extends over 17 amino acids. V lost 10 bases and J lost 2; bases outside the gene matches: 10. The germline V gene encodes CDR1 LNHDA and CDR2 SQIVND (reference sequence). Here the CDR3 DNA reads TGTGCCACCTCTCCGGGACAGGGGGTCGCTGGGGCCAACGTCCTGACTTTC. This codes for CATSPGQGVAGANVLTF.

The J gene is TRBJ1-2, the V gene TRBV3-1 (or the pseudogene TRBV3-2); 9 nucleotides agree with TRBD1. This CDR3 is 14 amino acids long. Germline values: CDR1 LGHDT, CDR2 YNNKEL (reference sequence). J gave up 8 bases and V 4 bases, and 8 bases lay outside the gene matches. The CDR3 here is CASSPSQGAWGYTF. The CDR3 bases are TGTGCCAGCAGCCCATCACAGGGGGCGTGGGGCTACACCTTC.

V is TRBV4-3 and J is TRBJ1-4, with 7 nucleotides matching TRBD1. After removal of 2 bases from V and 7 bases from J, the junction contained 7 bases not matched to a gene. CDR3 length: 15 residues. Germline CDR1 is LGHNA and CDR2 is YSLEER. The CDR3 DNA reads as TGCGCCAGCAGCCAATGGGGACAGTTAGGTGAAAAACTGTTTTTT. Translated: CASSQWGQLGEKLFF.

This clone is a singleton in its sample. The chain uses TRBV10-3 and TRBJ2-5, with 9 bases matching TRBD1. Germline values: CDR1 ENHRY, CDR2 SYGVKD. The trim removed 6 bases at V and 5 bases at J, leaving 7 bases unmatched. CDR3 length equals 14 residues. Here the CDR3 reads CAIRGDREAETQYF. CDR3 nucleotide sequence: TGTGCCATCAGAGGGGACAGGGAAGCGGAGACCCAGTACTTC.

V gene TRBV25-1 combines with J gene TRBJ1-1, with D uncertain. Per germline, CDR1 MGHDK and CDR2 SYGVNS. V dropped 4 bases and J dropped 1 base, with 10 bases sitting between them. The CDR3 is 14 residues long. The CDR3 loop is CASSGWGGNTEAFF. The CDR3 nucleotides are TGTGCCAGCAGTGGATGGGGAGGGAACACTGAAGCTTTCTTT.

The chain carries TRBV9 and TRBJ2-7, with 10 nucleotides matching TRBD1. There are 18 residues in the CDR3. Germline lookup yields CDR1 SGDLS and CDR2 YYNGEE. The V gene end was trimmed by 4 bases and the J gene end by 2 bases; junction bases not matched to a gene: 15. The CDR3 protein is CASSQNPGGQGIPYEQYF. The CDR3 DNA reads TGTGCCAGCAGCCAGAACCCAGGGGGACAGGGGATACCCTACGAGCAGTACTTC.

This clone was seen just once. The V gene is TRBV6-1, the J gene TRBJ1-2; TRBD1 aligns across 7 bases. V dropped 1 base and J dropped 3; count of bases not matched to a gene: 5. The CDR3 is 15 residues long. CDR1 is MNHNS and CDR2 is SASEGT in the germline V gene. The CDR3 bases are TGTGCCAGCAGTGAAGGACAGGGTGTTTACTATGGCTACACCTTC. Protein: CASSEGQGVYYGYTF.

The chain has TRBV11-2 and TRBJ1-3; D not certain. The CDR3 runs 15 residues. V was trimmed by 7 bases and J by 0 bases, leaving 13 bases between them. CDR1 is SGHAT and CDR2 is FQNNGV in the germline V gene. In DNA, the CDR3 is TGTGCCAGCATCGACATCATCGGCTCTGGAAACACCATATATTTT. Protein sequence: CASIDIIGSGNTIYF.

The CDR3 coding sequence is TGTGCCAGCAGCTTTTCAGGGGGCTCACCCCTCCACTTT. Translating gives CASSFSGGSPLHF. The chain has TRBV5-4 and TRBJ1-6, with TRBD1 matching 8 bases. CDR1 and CDR2 from the germline V gene are SGHNT and YYREEE (reference sequence). The ends lost 2 bases at V and 10 bases at J; junction bases unmatched: 2. This CDR3 region has 13 residues.

The DNA for the CDR3 is TGTGCCAGCAGCTTAGCCGCAGGGTACACTGAAGCTTTCTTT. Its translation is CASSLAAGYTEAFF. The V gene is TRBV7-9, the J gene TRBJ1-1, with D possibly being TRBD1 (5 bases). CDR3 length: 14 amino acids. V shed 0 bases and J shed 3 bases, with 8 bases lying between them. In germline, CDR1 is SEHNR, CDR2 FQNEAQ (reference sequence).

The J gene is TRBJ2-3, the V gene TRBV19, with 7 nucleotides matching TRBD1. Germline trimming cut 4 bases from V and 0 bases from J; bases unmatched to any gene: 4. The CDR3 sequence is 15 residues long. In germline, CDR1 is LNHDA, CDR2 SQIVND (reference sequence). The DNA of the CDR3 is TGTGCCAGTAGTACCGACAGGGTAAGCACAGATACGCAGTATTTT. Protein sequence: CASSTDRVSTDTQYF.

This clone has only a few counts. The chain employs TRBV12-3 or TRBV12-4 and TRBJ1-1; no clear D gene. CDR3 length: 13 amino acids. V lost 3 bases and J 10 bases, leaving 15 bases between the germline ends. In DNA, the CDR3 is TGTGCCAGCAGTTTTGGGCCTACTGTCGGAGCTTTCTTT. Translated, it gives CASSFGPTVGAFF.

The V gene is TRBV29-1, the J gene TRBJ1-6, with TRBD1 matching over 8 bases. There are 13 residues in the CDR3. V was pared by 6 bases and J by 9 bases, with 7 bases of the junction left unmatched. Germline CDR1 is SQVTM and CDR2 is ANQGSEA. Here the CDR3 reads CSVRGTGSSPLHF. The CDR3 DNA sequence: TGCAGCGTCCGAGGGACAGGTTCTTCACCCCTCCACTTT.

J is TRBJ1-1 and V is TRBV19; possible D gene TRBD1, 6 bases. Germline CDR1 and CDR2: LNHDA and SQIVND (reference sequence). The CDR3 loop spans 16 amino acids. Trimming left V 3 bases short and J 0 bases short, with 14 bases between. CDR3 coding DNA: TGTGCCAGTAGTATTACCAGGGGCCGGTTGAACACTGAAGCTTTCTTT. Translating it yields CASSITRGRLNTEAFF.

The chain uses TRBV19 and TRBJ1-1; the D is unclear. From germline, CDR1 is LNHDA and CDR2 SQIVND (reference sequence). The CDR3 spans 15 residues. V lost 3 bases and J 1 base, leaving 12 bases between the germline ends. The CDR3 nucleotides are TGTGCCAGTAGTATGGCAGACTCCGCGAACACTGAAGCTTTCTTT. Encoded protein: CASSMADSANTEAFF.

The chain joins TRBV7-2 to TRBJ2-7, with 10 bases matching TRBD2. The J segment lost 1 base and the V segment lost 1 base, leaving 7 bases of the junction unmatched. This CDR3 has 17 amino acids. Germline lookup yields CDR1 SGHTA and CDR2 FQGNSA. CDR3 nucleotide sequence: TGTGCCAGCAGCTTAGGGAGCGGGGGGGCGAAGTCCTACGAGCAGTACTTC. Translated, it gives CASSLGSGGAKSYEQYF.

The chain is built from TRBV18 and TRBJ1-6; 7 bases agree with TRBD1. J lost 8 bases, V lost 0 bases, and 1 base had no gene match. The CDR3 sequence is 14 residues long. Germline-derived CDR1 and CDR2 are KGHSH and LQKENI. CDR3 coding DNA: TGTGCCAGCTCACCACCGGGACAGTATTCACCCCTCCACTTT. It encodes CASSPPGQYSPLHF.

The genes are TRBV6-2 or TRBV6-3 and TRBJ1-4; TRBD1 agrees at 7 bases. Germline CDR1 and CDR2: MNHEY and SVGEGT. There are 15 residues in the CDR3. With 4 bases clipped from V and 5 bases from J, the junction kept 7 bases outside the gene matches. The CDR3 nucleotides are TGTGCCAGCAGTTCATCCGGGACAGCAAATGAAAAACTGTTTTTT. This encodes CASSSSGTANEKLFF.

The J gene is TRBJ1-4, the V gene TRBV18; 8 nucleotides align to TRBD1. The V gene end was trimmed by 3 bases and the J gene end by 4 bases; junction bases not matched to a gene: 4. CDR3 size: 15 residues. Looked up from germline, CDR1 is KGHSH and CDR2 is LQKENI. CDR3 nucleotide sequence: TGTGCCAGCTCACCGTCGACAGGGGATAATGAAAAACTGTTTTTT. The encoded protein is CASSPSTGDNEKLFF.

This clone was seen only once. The genes are TRBV19 and TRBJ1-1; TRBD1 matches 9 bases. CDR1 and CDR2 (germline): LNHDA, SQIVND (reference sequence). This CDR3 is built from 14 residues. V was pared by 5 bases and J by 10 bases, with 11 bases of the junction left unmatched. DNA for the CDR3: TGTGCCAGTAGTCCTACAGGGGGCGCGTCGGGAGCTTTCTTT. As protein: CASSPTGGASGAFF.

This chain connects TRBV9 to TRBJ2-3, with unresolved D. Trimming stripped 3 bases from V and 4 bases from J, with 12 bases between. There are 14 residues in the CDR3. Looked up from germline, CDR1 is SGDLS and CDR2 is YYNGEE. The CDR3 region has the DNA TGTGCCAGCAGCGATCGGGTCTTTGCAGATACGCAGTATTTT. Encoded protein: CASSDRVFADTQYF.

The J gene is TRBJ1-6, the V gene TRBV29-1; possible D gene TRBD1, 6 bases. The V gene lost 6 bases and the J gene lost 7 bases, with 13 bases spanning the gap. CDR1 is SQVTM, CDR2 ANQGSEA, per germline. This CDR3 comprises 13 residues. CDR3 bases: TGCAGCGTGAGGGGGGGTGAGAATTCACCCCTCCACTTT. Residues: CSVRGGENSPLHF.

The chain recombines TRBV6-5 with TRBJ2-7, with 7 positions matching TRBD1. This CDR3 is built from 13 residues. Per germline, CDR1 MNHEY and CDR2 SVGAGI. With V trimmed by 6 bases and J by 6 bases, 8 bases remained unmatched. The CDR3 nucleotides read TGTGCCAGCAGGGGTGGACAGGTTTCCGAGCAGTACTTC. Protein sequence: CASRGGQVSEQYF.

The genes are TRBV19 and TRBJ1-3, with D perhaps TRBD1 (5 bases). Germline V CDR1 and CDR2: LNHDA, SQIVND (reference sequence). This CDR3 contains 14 residues. Trimming took 3 bases from V and 4 from J, leaving 10 bases between them. CDR3 in DNA: TGTGCCAGTAGTATTCAGGGCAGAGGAAACACCATATATTTT. Translation: CASSIQGRGNTIYF.

V is TRBV9 and J is TRBJ1-6; D perhaps matches TRBD1 (6 bases). V lost 3 bases to trimming and J lost 5 bases, with 15 bases between them. CDR3 size: 16 residues. Germline CDR1 SGDLS, CDR2 YYNGEE. Written as DNA, the CDR3 is TGTGCCAGCAGCGAAACGGACAGATATCATAATTCACCCCTCCACTTT. This sequence encodes CASSETDRYHNSPLHF.

This sequence joins TRBV15 and TRBJ1-4, with TRBD1 as a possible D gene (6 bases). The length of the CDR3 is 16 residues. V lost 5 bases to trimming and J lost 4 bases, with 17 bases between them. CDR1 LNHNV and CDR2 YYDKDF come from the germline V gene (reference sequence). CDR3 sequence (DNA): TGTGCCACCAGCTTCCGGGTGGGGGGGCTTAATGAAAAACTGTTTTTT. This sequence encodes CATSFRVGGLNEKLFF.

The chain uses TRBV6-5 and TRBJ1-3, with no clear D. The CDR3 contains 14 residues. Germline V CDR1 and CDR2: MNHEY, SVGAGI. V was clipped by 4 bases and J by 0 bases, with 7 bases between them. The CDR3 DNA reads TGTGCCAGCAGTTCGGACTACTCTGGAAACACCATATATTTT. It specifies CASSSDYSGNTIYF.